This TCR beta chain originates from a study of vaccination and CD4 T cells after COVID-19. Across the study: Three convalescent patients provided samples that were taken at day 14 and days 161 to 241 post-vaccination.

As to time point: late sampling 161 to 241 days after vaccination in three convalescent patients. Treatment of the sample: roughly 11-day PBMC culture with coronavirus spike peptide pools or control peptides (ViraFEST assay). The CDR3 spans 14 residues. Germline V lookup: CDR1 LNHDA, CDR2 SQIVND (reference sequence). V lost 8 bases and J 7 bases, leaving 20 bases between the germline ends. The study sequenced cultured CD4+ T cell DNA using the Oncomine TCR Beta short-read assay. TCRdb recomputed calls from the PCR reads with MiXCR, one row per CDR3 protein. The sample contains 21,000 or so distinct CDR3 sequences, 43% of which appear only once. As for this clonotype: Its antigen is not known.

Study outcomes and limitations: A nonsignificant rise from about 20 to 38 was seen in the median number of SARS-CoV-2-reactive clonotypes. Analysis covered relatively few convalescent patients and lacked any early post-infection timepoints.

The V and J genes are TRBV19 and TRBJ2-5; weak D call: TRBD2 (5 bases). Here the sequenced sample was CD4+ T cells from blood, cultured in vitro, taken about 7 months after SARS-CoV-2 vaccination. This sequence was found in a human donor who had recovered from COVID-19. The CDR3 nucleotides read TGTGCCAGTGCTGAGGGCCCAGGATCGGGGACCCAGTACTTC. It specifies CASAEGPGSGTQYF.